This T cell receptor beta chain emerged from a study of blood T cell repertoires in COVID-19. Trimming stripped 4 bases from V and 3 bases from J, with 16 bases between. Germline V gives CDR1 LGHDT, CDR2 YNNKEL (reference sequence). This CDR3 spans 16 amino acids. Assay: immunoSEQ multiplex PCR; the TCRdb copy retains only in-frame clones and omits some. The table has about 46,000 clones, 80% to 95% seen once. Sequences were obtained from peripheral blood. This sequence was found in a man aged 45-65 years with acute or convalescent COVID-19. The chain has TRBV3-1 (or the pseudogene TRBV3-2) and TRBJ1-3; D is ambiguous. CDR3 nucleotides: TGTGCCAGCAGCCCGGCGGGGAAACTCCTTGGAAACACCATATATTTT. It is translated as CASSPAGKLLGNTIYF.